These 13 T cell receptor beta chains were sequenced from one sample in a study of cytomegalovirus exposure and HLA in healthy donors. PCR employed 60 Vbeta and 13 Jbeta primers. The table came from immunoSEQ multiplex PCR; TCRdb's copy has only in-frame clones and leaves some out. Of about 130,000 clones listed, approximately 70% are singletons. Sequencing was performed on PBMCs. These receptors all stem from a human donor in good health.

This clone was detected only once. The chain links TRBV2 to TRBJ2-7; 10 bases are a match to TRBD1. Germline assignment: CDR1 SNHLY and CDR2 FYNNEI. V lost 3 bases to trimming and J lost 5 bases; unmatched junction nucleotides: 4. The CDR3 sequence is 14 residues long. This chain's CDR3 is CASSEGQGYHEQYF. CDR3 bases: TGTGCCAGCAGTGAGGGACAGGGGTACCACGAGCAGTACTTC.

The rearrangement joins TRBV28 to TRBJ1-1; D is unclear. Trimming took 5 bases from V and 8 from J, leaving 9 bases between them. This CDR3 has 11 residues. The germline V gene encodes CDR1 MDHEN and CDR2 SYDVKM. CDR3 amino acids: CASSPRGEAFF. CDR3 in DNA: TGTGCCAGCAGTCCCCGAGGCGAAGCTTTCTTT. The complete variable domain, with remaining parts taken from reference TRBV28 and TRBJ1-1, reads DVKVTQSSRYLVKRTGEKVFLECVQDMDHENMFWYRQDPGLGLRLIYFSYDVKMKEKGDIPEGYSVSREKKERFSLILESASTNQTSMYLCASSPRGEAFFGQGTRLTVV.

The CDR3 here is CASRREDTGELFF. The CDR3 coding sequence is TGTGCCAGCAGGCGGGAGGACACCGGGGAGCTGTTTTTT. The chain uses TRBV2 and TRBJ2-2, with 8 bases matching TRBD2. V gave up 6 bases and J gave up 3 bases; unmatched junction bases: 0. CDR3 length: 13 residues. Germline CDR1 SNHLY, CDR2 FYNNEI.

The gene calls are TRBV7-9 and TRBJ2-7; 7 nucleotides line up with TRBD2. Trimming removed 1 base from V and 5 bases from J; junction bases left unmatched: 5. CDR3 size: 14 residues. Germline V CDR1 and CDR2: SEHNR, FQNEAQ (reference sequence). The CDR3 loop reads CASSLGGLVDEQYF. The DNA of the CDR3 is TGTGCCAGCAGCTTAGGAGGACTAGTCGACGAGCAGTACTTC.

CDR3 coding DNA: TGTGCCACCAGCGTACTAGCGGGAGGAGATACGCAGTATTTT. Translation: CATSVLAGGDTQYF. The chain combines TRBV15 with TRBJ2-3, with 12 nucleotides matching TRBD2. The germline CDR1 and CDR2 sequences are LNHNV and YYDKDF (reference sequence). J lost 5 bases, V lost 5 bases, and 2 bases had no gene match. The CDR3 covers 14 residues.

The J gene is TRBJ2-1, the V gene TRBV28; D is possibly TRBD1 (8 bases). Germline V gene data show CDR1 as MDHEN and CDR2 as SYDVKM. The CDR3 is 16 amino acids. The V end was cut by 5 bases, the J end by 2 bases, with 16 bases between. CDR3 DNA: TGTGCCAGCAGTACCTCAACAGGGGGGGCCTACAATGAGCAGTTCTTC. Translated: CASSTSTGGAYNEQFF.

V usage is TRBV4-2 and J usage is TRBJ2-1; TRBD2 matches at 11 bases. V dropped 2 bases and J dropped 0; count of bases not matched to a gene: 3. This CDR3 has 17 amino acids. Germline V gene sequence: CDR1 LGHNA, CDR2 YNFKEQ. The CDR3 reads CASSQQTSGSSYNEQFF. For the CDR3, the DNA is TGTGCCAGCAGCCAACAAACTAGCGGGAGCTCCTACAATGAGCAGTTCTTC.

This sequence joins TRBV7-9 and TRBJ2-7; 12 nucleotides agree with TRBD2. CDR3 length: 18 residues. The germline gives CDR1 SEHNR, CDR2 FQNEAQ (reference sequence). The trim removed 1 base at V and 5 bases at J, leaving 12 bases unmatched. The CDR3 DNA sequence: TGTGCCAGCAGCTTAGATTACCGACCGGGACTAGCGGGTGACGAGCAGTACTTC. Residues: CASSLDYRPGLAGDEQYF.

V is TRBV4-1 and J is TRBJ2-7, with D maybe TRBD1 (5 bases). The length of the CDR3 is 13 residues. CDR1 MGHRA and CDR2 YSYEKL come from the germline V gene. Trimming took off 4 bases at V and 3 bases at J, with 10 bases between the two ends. CDR3 residues: CASSRPGIYEQYF. As DNA, the CDR3 is TGCGCCAGCAGCCGACCAGGGATCTACGAGCAGTACTTC.

V usage is TRBV11-2 and J usage is TRBJ2-2; no clear D. In germline, CDR1 is SGHAT, CDR2 FQNNGV. The CDR3 runs to 12 residues. The germline V and J ends were trimmed by 4 bases and 2 bases, with 2 bases remaining between them. The CDR3 loop reads CASSSNTGELFF. CDR3 sequence (DNA): TGTGCCAGCAGCTCAAACACCGGGGAGCTGTTTTTT. Full variable domain (outside the CDR3, taken from reference TRBV11-2 and TRBJ2-2): EAGVAQSPRYKIIEKRQSVAFWCNPISGHATLYWYQQILGQGPKLLIQFQNNGVVDDSQLPKDRFSAERLKGVDSTLKIQPAKLEDSAVYLCASSSNTGELFFGEGSRLTVL.

The chain carries TRBV5-4 and TRBJ2-3; TRBD2 might be the D (6 bases). V shed 3 bases and J shed 3 bases, with 11 bases lying between them. The CDR3 has 14 residues. Germline-derived CDR1 and CDR2 are SGHNT and YYREEE (reference sequence). CDR3 coding DNA: TGTGCCAGCAGCTCGGGAGTTGGGACAGATACGCAGTATTTT. This sequence encodes CASSSGVGTDTQYF.

This clone was recorded only once. The V and J genes are TRBV27 and TRBJ2-7, with TRBD2 as a possible D gene (6 bases). This CDR3 comprises 14 residues. Per germline, CDR1 MNHEY and CDR2 SMNVEV (reference sequence). V was cut by 2 bases and J by 3 bases, with 11 bases left in between. CDR3 residues: CASSLALASYEQYF. CDR3 DNA: TGTGCCAGCAGTTTAGCCCTAGCGAGCTACGAGCAGTACTTC.

V is TRBV11-2 and J is TRBJ2-7; 9 nucleotides agree with TRBD2. The V gene's germline CDR1 is SGHAT and CDR2 FQNNGV. J was trimmed by 0 bases and V by 4 bases; bases with no gene match: 13. The CDR3 contains 18 residues. The CDR3 DNA follows: TGTGCCAGCAGCTCCAGAACGTCGGGACTAGCCGGCTCCTACGAGCAGTACTTC. Its translation is CASSSRTSGLAGSYEQYF.